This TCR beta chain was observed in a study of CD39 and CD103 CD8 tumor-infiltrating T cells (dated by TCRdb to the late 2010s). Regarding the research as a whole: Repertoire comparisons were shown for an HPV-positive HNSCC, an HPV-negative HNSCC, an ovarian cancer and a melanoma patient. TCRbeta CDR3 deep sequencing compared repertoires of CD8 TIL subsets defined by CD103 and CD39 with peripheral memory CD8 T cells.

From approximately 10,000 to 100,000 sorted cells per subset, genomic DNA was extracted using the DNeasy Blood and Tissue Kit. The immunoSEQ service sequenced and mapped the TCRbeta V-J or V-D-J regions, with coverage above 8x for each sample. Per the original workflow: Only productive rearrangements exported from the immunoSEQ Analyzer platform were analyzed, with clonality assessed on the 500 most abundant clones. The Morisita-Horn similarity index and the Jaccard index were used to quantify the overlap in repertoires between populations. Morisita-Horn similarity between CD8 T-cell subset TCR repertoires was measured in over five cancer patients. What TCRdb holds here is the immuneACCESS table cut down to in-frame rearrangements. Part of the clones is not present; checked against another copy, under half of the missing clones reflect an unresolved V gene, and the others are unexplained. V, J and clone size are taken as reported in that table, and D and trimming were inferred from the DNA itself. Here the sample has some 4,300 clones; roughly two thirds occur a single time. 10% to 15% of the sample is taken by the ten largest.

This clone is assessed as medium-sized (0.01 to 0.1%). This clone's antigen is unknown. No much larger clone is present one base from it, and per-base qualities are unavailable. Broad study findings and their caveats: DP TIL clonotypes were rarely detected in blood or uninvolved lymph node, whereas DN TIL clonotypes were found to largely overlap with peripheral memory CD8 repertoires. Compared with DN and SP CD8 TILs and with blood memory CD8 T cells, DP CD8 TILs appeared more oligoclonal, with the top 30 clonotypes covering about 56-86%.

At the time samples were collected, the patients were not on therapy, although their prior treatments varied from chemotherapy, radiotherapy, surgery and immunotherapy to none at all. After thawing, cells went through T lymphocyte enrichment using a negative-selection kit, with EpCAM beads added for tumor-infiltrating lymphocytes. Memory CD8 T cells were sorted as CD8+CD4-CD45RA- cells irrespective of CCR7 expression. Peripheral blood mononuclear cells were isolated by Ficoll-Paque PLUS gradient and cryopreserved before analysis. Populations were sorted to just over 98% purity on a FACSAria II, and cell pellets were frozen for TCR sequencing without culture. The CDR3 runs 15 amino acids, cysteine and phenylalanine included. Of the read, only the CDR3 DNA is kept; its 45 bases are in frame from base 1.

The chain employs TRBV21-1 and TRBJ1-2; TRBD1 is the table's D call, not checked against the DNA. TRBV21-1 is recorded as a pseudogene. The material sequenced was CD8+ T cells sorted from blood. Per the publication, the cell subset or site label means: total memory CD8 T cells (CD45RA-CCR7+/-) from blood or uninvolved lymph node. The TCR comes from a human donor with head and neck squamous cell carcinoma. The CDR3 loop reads CASSSGQGLSYGYTF. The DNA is TGTGCCAGCAGTTCTGGGCAGGGGCTTAGCTATGGCTACACCTTC.